These T cell receptor beta chains were read from a single sample in a study of blood T cells in healthy people across ages. TCRdb used MiXCR to reprocess the 5' RACE reads, holding one entry per CDR3 protein. The table lists about a million distinct CDR3 sequences, 40% to 60% of them singletons. Input material: blood. The receptors come from a man under 40 in good health. CDR3s include the opening cysteine and the closing phenylalanine or tryptophan. Each record gives: D gene, J gene, clone size, V gene, CDR3 DNA, CDR3 protein. The D gene is left open where the match is weak. Only part of the rows carry a size: once, few, many, or a class if the clone is expanded.

- | TRBJ2-5 | once | TRBV28 | TGTGCCAGCAGCCACGGGGGAATCCAAGAGACCCAGTACTTC | CASSHGGIQETQYF
- | TRBJ2-1 | few | TRBV20-1 | TGCAGTGCGGCCGACTTCTCAGGGACTTACAATGAGCAGTTCTTC | CSAADFSGTYNEQFF
- | TRBJ2-7 | - | TRBV7-9 | TGTGCCTGCAGCTTCTCTAGCCGAACCTACGAGCAGTACTTC | CACSFSSRTYEQYF
TRBD2 | TRBJ2-7 | - | TRBV14 | TGTGCCAGCAGCCAGACTAGCGGGGGATTCTACGAGCAGTACTTC | CASSQTSGGFYEQYF
- | TRBJ2-5 | - | TRBV10-3 | TGTGCCATCAGTGAAATGCGACCCATGCAAGAGACCCAGTACTTC | CAISEMRPMQETQYF
- | TRBJ2-2 | - | TRBV15 | TGTGCCACCAGCAGAACCAGGAACACCGGGGAGCTGTTTTTT | CATSRTRNTGELFF
TRBD2 | TRBJ2-2 | few | TRBV30 | TGTGCCCCGGGACTAGCGACGAACACCGGGGAGCTGTTTTTT | CAPGLATNTGELFF
- | TRBJ2-7 | - | TRBV20-1 | TGCAGTGCTAGTAAACAGGGAACGAACGAGCAGTACTTC | CSASKQGTNEQYF
- | TRBJ1-5 | few | TRBV7-8 | TGTGCCAGCAGCTCCTGGGGTGATAGCAATCAGCCCCAGCATTTT | CASSSWGDSNQPQHF
- | TRBJ2-7 | - | TRBV27 | TGTGCCAGCAGTGATAAATCCTACGAGCAGTACTTC | CASSDKSYEQYF
- | TRBJ2-1 | few | TRBV24-1 | TGTGCCACCAGTGCCCCGGCGGCGAGACCCGAGCAGTTCTTC | CATSAPAARPEQFF
- | TRBJ2-7 | few | TRBV13 | TGTGCCAGCAGGTTGCTGGGGGTTTACGAGCAGTACTTC | CASRLLGVYEQYF
- | TRBJ2-3 | - | TRBV12-3/TRBV12-4 | TGTGCCAGCAGTCCGGGGGACGTCAGGGGGTATACGCAGTATTTT | CASSPGDVRGYTQYF
TRBD1 | TRBJ1-2 | - | TRBV3-1 | TGTGCCAGCAGCCCTGTCAGGGGGCGCGACTATGGCTACACCTTC | CASSPVRGRDYGYTF
TRBD1 | TRBJ1-1 | - | TRBV12-3/TRBV12-4 | TGTGCCAGCAGTTGGGACAGTGGCACTGAAGCTTTCTTT | CASSWDSGTEAFF
- | TRBJ2-3 | - | TRBV7-2 | TGTGCCAGCAGCTTAGTGCTTCTAGATACGCAGTATTTT | CASSLVLLDTQYF
- | TRBJ1-2 | few | TRBV4-1 | TGCGCCAGCAGCCAAGAAGCGCAGGCTGTCGACTATGGCTACACCTTC | CASSQEAQAVDYGYTF
- | TRBJ2-1 | - | TRBV20-1 | TGCAGTGCCCTAGGAAGAGTCTACAATGAGCAGTTCTTC | CSALGRVYNEQFF
- | TRBJ1-2 | - | TRBV5-1 | TGCGCCAGCAGCTTGGCGAACGGTAACTATGGCTACACCTTC | CASSLANGNYGYTF
- | TRBJ2-7 | - | TRBV4-3 | TGCGCCAGCAGCCAAACCTTGGGACTGAATACCTACGAGCAGTACTTC | CASSQTLGLNTYEQYF
- | TRBJ1-6 | few | TRBV27 | TGTGCCAGCAGTTTTAACGATTCACCCCTCCACTTT | CASSFNDSPLHF
TRBD2 | TRBJ2-3 | - | TRBV12-3/TRBV12-4 | TGTGCCAGCAGTTTAGGAGCGGGGGCCCAAGATACGCAGTATTTT | CASSLGAGAQDTQYF
TRBD2 | TRBJ2-7 | - | TRBV2 | TGTGCCAGCAGGCTAGCGGGGATCTACGAGCAGTACTTC | CASRLAGIYEQYF
TRBD1 | TRBJ1-2 | many | TRBV5-6 | TGTGCCAGCAGTAGTGGGACAGGGAACTATGGCTACACCTTC | CASSSGTGNYGYTF
- | TRBJ2-3 | - | TRBV7-9 | TGTGCCAGCAGTTCCCGGGCTCCGTTGGACACGCAGTATTTT | CASSSRAPLDTQYF
TRBD1 | TRBJ1-5 | - | TRBV6-1 | TGTGCCAGCAGGGCGACAGGGGGTGTCAATCAGCCCCAGCATTTT | CASRATGGVNQPQHF
TRBD2 | TRBJ2-1 | - | TRBV20-1 | TGCAGTGCTCGCCTCACTAGCGGGGGGGCCTACAATGAGCAGTTCTTC | CSARLTSGGAYNEQFF